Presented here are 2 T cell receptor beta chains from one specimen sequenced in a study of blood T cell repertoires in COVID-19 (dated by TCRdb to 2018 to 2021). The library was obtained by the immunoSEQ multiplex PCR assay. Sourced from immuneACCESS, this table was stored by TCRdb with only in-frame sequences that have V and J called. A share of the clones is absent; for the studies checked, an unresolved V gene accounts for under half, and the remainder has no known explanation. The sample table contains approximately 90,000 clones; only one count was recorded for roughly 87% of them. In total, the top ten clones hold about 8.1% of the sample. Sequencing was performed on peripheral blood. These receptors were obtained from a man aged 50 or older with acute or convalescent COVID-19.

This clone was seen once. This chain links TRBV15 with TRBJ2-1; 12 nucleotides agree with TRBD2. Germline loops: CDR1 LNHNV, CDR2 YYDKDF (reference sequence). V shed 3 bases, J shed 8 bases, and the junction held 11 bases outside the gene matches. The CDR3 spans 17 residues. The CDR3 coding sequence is TGTGCCACCAGCAGTCCCCAACTAGCGGGGGGCCGGGATGAGCAGTTCTTC. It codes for CATSSPQLAGGRDEQFF.

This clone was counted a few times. In DNA, the CDR3 is TGTGCCAGCAGTGAATCTGGCAGAATCTACGAGCAGTACTTC. Protein sequence: CASSESGRIYEQYF. V and J are TRBV6-1 and TRBJ2-7; D remains ambiguous. Germline V gives CDR1 MNHNS, CDR2 SASEGT. Between the trimmed V and J ends, which lost 2 bases and 3 bases, there was a span of 11 bases. The length of the CDR3 is 14 residues.